A single T cell receptor (beta chain) is shown here with its context. This record comes from a study of cytomegalovirus exposure and HLA in healthy donors. Study-level information: Genotyping of nearly 400 donors showed that 80% to 85% belonged to the Caucasian-associated ancestry cluster.

The PCR had 60 Vbeta and 13 Jbeta primers. TCRdb keeps only in-frame clones here, not all; method: immunoSEQ multiplex PCR. The data contain around 180,000 clones, roughly 85% of them singletons. Germline-derived CDR1 and CDR2 are MDHEN and SYDVKM. The V end lost 6 bases, the J end lost 7 bases, and 13 bases lay between the germline ends. This CDR3 has 13 amino acids. The receptor was isolated from a boy aged 2-15 years in good health and CMV-seronegative. This rearrangement joins TRBV28 to TRBJ1-5; D gene uncertain. Sequenced material: PBMCs. In DNA form, the CDR3 reads TGTGCCAGCAGCCGGGTTCCGTGGCAGCCCCAGCATTTT. This translates into CASSRVPWQPQHF.